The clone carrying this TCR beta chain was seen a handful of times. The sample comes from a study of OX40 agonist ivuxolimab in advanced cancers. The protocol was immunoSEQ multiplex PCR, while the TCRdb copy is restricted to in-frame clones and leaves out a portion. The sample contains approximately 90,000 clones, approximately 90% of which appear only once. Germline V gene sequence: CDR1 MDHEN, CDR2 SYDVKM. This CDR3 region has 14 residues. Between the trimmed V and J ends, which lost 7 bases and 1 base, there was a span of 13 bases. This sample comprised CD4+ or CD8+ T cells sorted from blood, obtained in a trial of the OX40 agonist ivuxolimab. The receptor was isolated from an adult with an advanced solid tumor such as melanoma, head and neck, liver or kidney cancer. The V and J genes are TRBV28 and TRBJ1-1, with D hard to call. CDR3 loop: CASKTGTTNTEAFF. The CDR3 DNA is TGTGCCAGCAAAACTGGCACGACGAACACTGAAGCTTTCTTT.